This T cell receptor beta chain was observed in a study of cytomegalovirus exposure and HLA in healthy donors. A note on this clone: Its cognate antigen is unknown.

Study-wide findings and caveats: Investigators reported under 200 TCR beta chains as tied to cytomegalovirus. The classifier, whose performance was assessed in both the original and validation cohorts, reportedly diagnosed cytomegalovirus status with high specificity and sensitivity. One later analysis, an examination of the roughly 130 validation repertoires, found that first-cohort TCR clusters tended to co-occur in them. Rare TCR sequences predominated, though certain public TCRs were found in many donors.

Sequencing used immunoSEQ multiplex PCR; TCRdb keeps in-frame clones, though not all of them. The sample carries over 100,000 clones, 88% recorded once. The CDR3 runs to 16 residues. Trimming pared 4 bases from V and 2 bases from J, leaving 18 bases between. Germline CDR1 is SGHDT and CDR2 is YYEEEE. The chain uses TRBV5-6 and TRBJ2-5; D is perhaps TRBD1 (6 bases). Material: PBMCs. The source is a woman younger than 30 in good health and CMV-seronegative. The CDR3 DNA is TGTGCCAGCAGCACGAAGCGGACAGCTTTTCAAGAGACCCAGTACTTC. It translates to CASSTKRTAFQETQYF.